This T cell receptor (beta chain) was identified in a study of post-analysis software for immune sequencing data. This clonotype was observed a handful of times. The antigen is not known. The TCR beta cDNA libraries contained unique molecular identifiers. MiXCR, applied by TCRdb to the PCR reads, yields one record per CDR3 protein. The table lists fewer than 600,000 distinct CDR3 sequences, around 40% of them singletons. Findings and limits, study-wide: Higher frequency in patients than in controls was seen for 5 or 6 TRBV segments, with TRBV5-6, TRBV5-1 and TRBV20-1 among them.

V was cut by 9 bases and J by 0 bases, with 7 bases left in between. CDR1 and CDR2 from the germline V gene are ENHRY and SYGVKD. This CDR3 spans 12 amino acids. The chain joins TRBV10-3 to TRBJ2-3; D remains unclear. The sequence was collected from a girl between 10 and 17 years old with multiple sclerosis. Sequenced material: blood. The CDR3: CAMRDSTDTQYF. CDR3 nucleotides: TGTGCCATGAGAGACAGCACAGATACGCAGTATTTT.